The sequence of this T cell receptor (beta chain) was determined in a study of regulatory T cells in long-lasting Graves disease. In building TCR beta libraries, iRepertoire HTBI primers were used together with Arm-PCR of CDR3 regions. In the original workflow: Identified segments across samples numbered 55 to 70 TRBV and about 15 TRBJ. MiXCR was run by TCRdb on the multiplex PCR reads, yielding one entry per CDR3 protein. For this entry, the V and J calls and clone size follow TCRdb and not the study's own pipeline. This sample carries hundreds of thousands of distinct CDR3 sequences, about 14% of them seen once, and the ten largest clones take 22%. The germline CDR1 and CDR2 sequences are SGHNT and YYREEE (reference sequence). This CDR3 has 16 residues. The germline V and J ends were trimmed by 2 bases and 4 bases, with 18 bases remaining between them. The time point was: newly diagnosed GD, antithyroid drugs for less than 3 months. RNA from PBMCs was the source of the TCR library. From an endocrinology department in Xi'an, China, came the patients.

The chain joins TRBV5-4 to TRBJ1-1; TRBD1 might be the D (6 bases). Sequenced here: peripheral blood mononuclear cells (PBMCs), sampled at new diagnosis, from a patient treated with antithyroid drugs. The origin of this receptor is a female donor with Graves disease. CDR3 coding DNA: TGTGCCAGCAGCTTAATCGGCAGGGGAAAGCGCACTGAAGCTTTCTTT. Translation gives CASSLIGRGKRTEAFF.